This entry describes one TCR beta chain. Its antigen remains unknown. This sample is part of a study of CD8+CD57+ T cells in acquired aplastic anemia. Study as a whole: The study obtained an average of around 3.4 ug of DNA from sorted CD4+ and CD8+ cells.

Study-level findings and limits: Between patients and controls, CD8+ Simpson's diversity did not vary significantly. Patients and controls shared twenty-nine CD8+ CDR3 sequences.

Genomic DNA was employed as the template in profiling TCR beta VDJ and CDR3. MiXCR was run by TCRdb on the reads, yielding one entry per CDR3 protein. The sample shows fewer than 200,000 distinct CDR3 sequences, approximately 48% of them seen only once. Germline V gene lookup returns CDR1 LNHDA and CDR2 SQIVND (reference sequence). V was clipped by 7 bases and J by 5 bases, with 18 bases between them. This CDR3 has 15 amino acids. For sequencing, patients were chosen who had shown expansion of CD8+CD57+ cells by flow cytometry. The cohort consisted entirely of patients having severe acquired aplastic anemia.

This receptor was obtained from a human donor with aplastic anemia. The rearrangement joins TRBV19 to TRBJ1-5; tentatively, D is TRBD1 (5 bases). Material for sequencing was sorted CD4+, CD8+, or CD8+CD57+ T cells (not recorded which) from PBMCs. The CDR3 sequence is CASTAGTRGDQPQHF. The CDR3 nucleotides are TGTGCCAGTACGGCAGGGACCCGGGGAGATCAGCCCCAGCATTTT.